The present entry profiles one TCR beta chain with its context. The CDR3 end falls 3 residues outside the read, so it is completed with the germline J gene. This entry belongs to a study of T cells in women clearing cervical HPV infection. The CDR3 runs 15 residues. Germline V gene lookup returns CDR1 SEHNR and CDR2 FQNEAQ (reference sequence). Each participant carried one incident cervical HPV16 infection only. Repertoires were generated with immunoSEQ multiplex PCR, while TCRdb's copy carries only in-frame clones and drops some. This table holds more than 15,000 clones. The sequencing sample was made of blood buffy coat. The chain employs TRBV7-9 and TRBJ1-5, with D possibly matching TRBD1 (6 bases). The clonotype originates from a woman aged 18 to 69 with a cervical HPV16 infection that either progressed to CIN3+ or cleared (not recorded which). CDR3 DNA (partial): TGTGCCAGCAGCTTAGTAGGGGGGGACACAGATCCC. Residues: CASSLVGGDTDP. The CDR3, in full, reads CASSLVGGDTDPQHF.